The next 9 T cell receptor beta chains were all read from a single sample in a study of T cell responses to AZD1222 COVID-19 vaccine. Only in-frame clones appear in the TCRdb table, and some are missing; sequencing was by immunoSEQ multiplex PCR. The table has about 120,000 clones, about 92% seen once; the top ten hold about 4.3%. The specimen comprised peripheral blood, sampled on day 0 of MenACWY control vaccination. Every receptor here comes from an adult in good health.

The CDR3 is CASSPTQWGAYGYTF. In nucleotides, the CDR3 is TGCGCCAGCAGCCCTACACAGTGGGGGGCTTATGGCTACACCTTC. The chain employs TRBV4-3 and TRBJ1-2, with D possibly TRBD1 on 6 matching bases. The V end lost 4 bases, the J end lost 5 bases, and 17 bases lay between the germline ends. Per the germline V gene, CDR1 is LGHNA and CDR2 is YSLEER. This CDR3 has 15 amino acids.

The chain couples TRBV18 to TRBJ2-5; 12 bases map to TRBD2. Germline CDR1 KGHSH, CDR2 LQKENI. J lost 7 bases, V lost 3 bases, and 3 bases had no gene match. The CDR3 runs to 14 residues. DNA for the CDR3: TGTGCCAGCTCACCCGGGACTAGCGGGTCGACCCAGTACTTC. Translating it yields CASSPGTSGSTQYF.

This chain links TRBV6-5 with TRBJ1-5; D remains ambiguous. CDR1 is MNHEY, CDR2 SVGAGI, per germline. The CDR3 length is 12 residues. V lost 7 bases and J lost 4, with 8 bases in between. In DNA form, the CDR3 reads TGTGCCAGCAAAACTGGGAATCAGCCCCAGCATTTT. The encoded protein is CASKTGNQPQHF.

The chain recombines TRBV5-3 with TRBJ1-5, with 9 bases matching TRBD1. TRBV5-3 is flagged as an ORF with uncertain function. CDR3 size: 14 residues. V lost 4 bases, J lost 4 bases, and 3 bases stayed unmatched. In DNA form, the CDR3 reads TGTGCCAGAAGCCCCGGGACAGGGAATCAGCCCCAGCATTTT. This encodes CARSPGTGNQPQHF.

In the case of this clone: This sample includes further DNA sequences coding for the same CDR3. V gene TRBV10-1 combines with J gene TRBJ1-1; no reliable D call. The germline CDR1 and CDR2 sequences are WNHNN and SYGVQD (reference sequence). V lost 0 bases to trimming and J lost 0 bases, with 2 bases between them. The CDR3 length is 13 residues. As DNA, the CDR3 is TGCGCCAGCAGTGAGTCTTTGAACACTGAAGCTTTCTTT. This encodes CASSESLNTEAFF.

V and J are TRBV7-2 and TRBJ2-7; 10 bases map to TRBD1. The germline CDR1 and CDR2 sequences are SGHTA and FQGNSA. Germline trimming cut 6 bases from V and 6 bases from J; bases unmatched to any gene: 8. This CDR3 has 14 amino acids. The CDR3 DNA reads as TGTGCCAGCAGTTGCGAAGACAGGGGGCCCGAGCAGTACGTC. This gives the protein CASSCEDRGPEQYV.

Details on this clone: The junction departs from the called germline gene at one end, perhaps through a read error. The V call is TRBV6-5, the J call TRBJ1-4; 7 nucleotides line up with TRBD1. The CDR3 is 12 amino acids. In germline, CDR1 is MNHEY, CDR2 SVGAGI. CDR3 loop: CAGSYRGEKLFF. In DNA, the CDR3 is TGTGCCGGCAGTTACAGGGGTGAAAAACTGTTTTTT.

The chain couples TRBV11-1 to TRBJ1-1, with D possibly matching TRBD1 (5 bases). Trimming pared 1 base from V and 0 bases from J, leaving 6 bases between. The CDR3 loop spans 14 amino acids. Germline V lookup: CDR1 SGHAT, CDR2 FQDESV (reference sequence). CDR3 sequence: CASSLEGMNTEAFF. In nucleotides, the CDR3 is TGTGCCAGCAGCTTAGAGGGGATGAACACTGAAGCTTTCTTT.

The V and J genes are TRBV10-1 and TRBJ1-5, with no clear D. The V end was cut by 7 bases, the J end by 5 bases, with 15 bases between. CDR3 length equals 14 residues. Germline V gene lookup returns CDR1 WNHNN and CDR2 SYGVQD (reference sequence). The CDR3 region is CASTLDGDYQPQHF. The CDR3 DNA is TGCGCCAGCACCCTGGACGGAGACTATCAGCCCCAGCATTTT.